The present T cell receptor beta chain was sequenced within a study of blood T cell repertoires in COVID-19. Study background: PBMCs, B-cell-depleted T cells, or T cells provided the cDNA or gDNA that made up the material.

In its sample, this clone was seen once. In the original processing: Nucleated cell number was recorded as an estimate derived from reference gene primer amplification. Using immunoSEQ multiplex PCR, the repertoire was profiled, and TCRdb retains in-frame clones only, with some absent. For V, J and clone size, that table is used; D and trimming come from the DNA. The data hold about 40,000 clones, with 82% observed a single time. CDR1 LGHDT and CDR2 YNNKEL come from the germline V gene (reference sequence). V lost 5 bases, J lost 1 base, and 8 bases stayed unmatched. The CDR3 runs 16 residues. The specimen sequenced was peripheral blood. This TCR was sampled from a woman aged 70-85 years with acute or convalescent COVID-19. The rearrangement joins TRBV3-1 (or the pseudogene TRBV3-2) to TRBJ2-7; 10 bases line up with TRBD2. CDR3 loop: CASSTTPSGGSYEQYF. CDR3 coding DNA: TGTGCCAGCAGCACCACCCCTAGCGGGGGATCCTACGAGCAGTACTTC.